This TCR beta chain was sequenced during a study of T cell clonality in common variable immunodeficiency. Sequenced by immunoSEQ multiplex PCR; TCRdb stores in-frame clones only, minus some. The sample shows some 45,000 clones, none of them appearing just once. This clone was seen ten or more times. Its antigen is not identified. The read is 3 residues too short to cover the CDR3 end, so that end is filled in from the germline J gene. The germline V gene encodes CDR1 PRHDT and CDR2 FYEKMQ (reference sequence). J gave up 0 bases and V 1 base, and 4 bases lay outside the gene matches. The CDR3 sequence is 17 residues long. Study-level findings and limits: Compared with controls, CVID subjects had fewer shared TCRbeta clones.

The source is a person aged 18 to 69 in good health. The sequenced sample was peripheral blood mononuclear cells. The V call is TRBV13, the J call TRBJ2-3, with 10 positions matching TRBD2. This CDR3 reads CASSLAGLAASTDTQYF. Partial CDR3 DNA: TGTGCCAGCAGCTTAGCAGGACTAGCGGCTAGCACAGATACG.